The T cell receptor (beta chain) described here comes from a study of T-cell reconstitution after alpha-beta-depleted transplantation in children. Study observations and caveats: Approximately two months post-transplant, alpha-beta T cells reportedly originated from several hundred expanded graft clones. After one year, T-cell counts and TCRbeta diversity mostly came from new T cells. The high TCRbeta diversity at day 60 in some patients came from surviving recipient T cells and thymic progenitors.

Germline values: CDR1 MGHDK, CDR2 SYGVNS. The CDR3 spans 14 residues. Trimming cost V 1 base and J 5 bases, with 11 bases left between them. Unique molecular identifiers were incorporated into the prepared TCRbeta library. One entry per CDR3 protein, called by TCRdb with MiXCR from the PCR reads. Altogether 300,000 to 350,000 distinct CDR3 sequences are present, around 15% being singletons, with the ten largest covering about 41%. This clonotype showed up just a few times. What it binds is not known. The input for sequencing was PBMCs, mostly from graft donor cells, taken 360 days after TCRalphabeta/CD19-depleted stem cell transplant. The chain carries TRBV25-1 and TRBJ1-2; D not certain. The clonotype originates from a male patient aged 2-9 years who had a stem cell transplant for acute lymphoblastic leukemia, so the T cells may come from the graft donor. As DNA, the CDR3 is TGTGCCAGCAGTGAATCCGCAGGCTTGTATGGCTACACCTTC. Protein product: CASSESAGLYGYTF.